The clone carrying this T cell receptor (beta chain) was observed many times. TCRdb reprocessed the 5' RACE reads via MiXCR and lists one record per CDR3 protein. The data contain about 110,000 distinct CDR3 sequences, around an eighth of them singletons. The sample originates from a study of early T cells in non-severe SARS-CoV-2 infection. The CDR3 extends over 18 amino acids. Germline V gives CDR1 SGHTA, CDR2 FQGNSA. V lost 4 bases and J lost 0, with 19 bases in between. The chain carries TRBV7-2 and TRBJ2-1; D is possibly TRBD1 or TRBD2 (5 bases each). This clonotype originated in an adult who was a healthcare worker with PCR-confirmed SARS-CoV-2 infection or an uninfected control (not recorded which). Sequencing input: whole blood. The DNA for the CDR3 is TGTGCCAGCAGCTCAAACCAATACGGGACGAGCTCCTACAATGAGCAGTTCTTC. Translation: CASSSNQYGTSSYNEQFF.